These 9 T cell receptor beta chains came from one sample sequenced in a study of cytomegalovirus exposure and HLA in healthy donors. This table comes from immunoSEQ multiplex PCR, and its TCRdb copy is limited to in-frame clones, with some not included. This table holds approximately 220,000 clones, around four fifths found once. The specimen was PBMCs. The receptors come from a woman in her 30s in good health and CMV-seropositive.

The gene calls are TRBV7-9 and TRBJ1-1; 8 positions match TRBD1. The CDR3 consists of 12 residues. V was clipped by 6 bases and J by 5 bases; unmatched bases: 2. The germline gives CDR1 SEHNR, CDR2 FQNEAQ (reference sequence). The CDR3 DNA is TGTGCCAGCAGAACAGGGGGAACTGAAGCTTTCTTT. Translated: CASRTGGTEAFF.

J is TRBJ1-4 and V is TRBV15, with D perhaps matching TRBD1 (5 bases). The CDR3 runs to 18 residues. Germline V gene lookup returns CDR1 LNHNV and CDR2 YYDKDF (reference sequence). The V end lost 5 bases, the J end lost 2 bases, and 21 bases lay between the germline ends. The CDR3 DNA follows: TGTGCCACCAGCGGGATTAAACGGGTACGGGGGACTAATGAAAAACTGTTTTTT. Translated, it gives CATSGIKRVRGTNEKLFF.

The chain has TRBV4-2 and TRBJ2-3; D might be TRBD1 (5 bases). CDR1 and CDR2 (germline): LGHNA, YNFKEQ. The CDR3 loop spans 15 amino acids. The V end lost 0 bases, the J end lost 2 bases, and 9 bases lay between the germline ends. CDR3 residues: CASSQDYRITDTQYF. CDR3 sequence (DNA): TGTGCCAGCAGCCAAGACTACAGGATCACAGATACGCAGTATTTT.

The rearrangement uses TRBV28 and TRBJ2-7; no clear D gene. V lost 6 bases and J 2 bases, leaving 14 bases between the germline ends. CDR1 and CDR2 (germline): MDHEN, SYDVKM. CDR3 length: 14 residues. This chain's CDR3 is CASSPIQLTYEQYF. CDR3 DNA sequence: TGTGCCAGCAGCCCCATTCAACTGACCTACGAGCAGTACTTC.

The chain is built from TRBV6-4 and TRBJ2-1, with D perhaps TRBD1 or TRBD2 (6 bases each). Germline assignment: CDR1 MRHNA and CDR2 SNTAGT. The CDR3 has 15 residues. Trimming left V 0 bases short and J 11 bases short, with 17 bases between. CDR3 in amino acids: CASSDSTGGGSQQFF. The CDR3 nucleotides read TGTGCCAGCAGTGACTCCACCGGGGGCGGGTCCCAGCAGTTCTTC.

The J gene is TRBJ2-1, the V gene TRBV5-1; D is undetermined. This CDR3 has 14 amino acids. V dropped 1 base and J dropped 4 bases, with 9 bases sitting between them. CDR1 SGHRS and CDR2 YFSETQ come from the germline V gene. The CDR3 sequence is CASSLWGGYNEQFF. Here the CDR3 DNA reads TGCGCCAGCAGCTTGTGGGGTGGATACAATGAGCAGTTCTTC.

The chain combines TRBV11-3 with TRBJ1-1, with TRBD1 as a possible D gene (5 bases). The CDR3 is 12 amino acids. The germline gives CDR1 SGHNT, CDR2 YENEEA. Between the trimmed V and J ends, which lost 6 bases and 4 bases, there was a span of 9 bases. CDR3 protein: CASSSGFTEAFF. The CDR3 bases are TGTGCCAGCAGTTCAGGGTTCACTGAAGCTTTCTTT. Filled out from reference TRBV11-3 and TRBJ1-1, the complete variable domain reads EAGVVQSPRYKIIEKKQPVAFWCNPISGHNTLYWYLQNLGQGPELLIRYENEEAVDDSQLPKDRFSAERLKGVDSTLKIQPAELGDSAVYLCASSSGFTEAFFGQGTRLTVV.

The V call is TRBV30, the J call TRBJ2-7; D uncertain. Trimming left V 2 bases short and J 6 bases short, with 11 bases between. Germline V gives CDR1 GTSNPN, CDR2 SVGIG (reference sequence). The CDR3 runs 12 residues. The CDR3 spells CAWSPSTLEQYF. Here the CDR3 DNA reads TGTGCCTGGAGTCCGTCCACACTCGAGCAGTACTTC.

V usage is TRBV29-1 and J usage is TRBJ2-1, with D perhaps TRBD2 (6 bases). With 6 bases removed from V and 8 bases from J, the gap between germline ends came to 23 bases. In germline, CDR1 is SQVTM, CDR2 ANQGSEA. This CDR3 is built from 15 residues. The CDR3, as DNA: TGCAGCGTGGAGGGGCAGCCAGGCCTGGGGGATGAGCAGTTCTTC. Amino acids: CSVEGQPGLGDEQFF.